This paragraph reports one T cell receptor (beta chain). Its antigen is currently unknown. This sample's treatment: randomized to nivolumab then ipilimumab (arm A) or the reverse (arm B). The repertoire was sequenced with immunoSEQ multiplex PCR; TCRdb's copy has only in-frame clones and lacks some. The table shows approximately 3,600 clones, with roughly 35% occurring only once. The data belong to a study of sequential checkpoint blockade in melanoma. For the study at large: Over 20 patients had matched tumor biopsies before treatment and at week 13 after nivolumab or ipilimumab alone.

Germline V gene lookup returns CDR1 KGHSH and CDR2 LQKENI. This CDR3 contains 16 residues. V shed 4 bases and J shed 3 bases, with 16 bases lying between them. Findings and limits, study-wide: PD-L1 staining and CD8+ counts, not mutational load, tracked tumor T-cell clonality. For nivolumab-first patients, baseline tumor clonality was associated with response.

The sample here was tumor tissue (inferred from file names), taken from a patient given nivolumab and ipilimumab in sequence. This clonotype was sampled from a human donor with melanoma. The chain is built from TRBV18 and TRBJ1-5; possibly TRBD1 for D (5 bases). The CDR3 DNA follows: TGTGCCAGCTCACAAGTTCCCGGGGACTACAATCAGCCCCAGCATTTT. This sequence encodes CASSQVPGDYNQPQHF.